This T cell receptor beta chain was observed in a study of blood T cell repertoires in COVID-19. Trimming at V came to 0 bases and at J to 2 bases, leaving 2 bases not matched to a gene. Germline V lookup: CDR1 SGHNT, CDR2 YYREEE (reference sequence). This CDR3 comprises 16 residues. TCRdb's copy holds only in-frame clones and misses some; the assay was immunoSEQ multiplex PCR. The data show 60,000 to 80,000 clones, 85% seen once. The TCR sequence derives from a man aged 50-59 years with acute or convalescent COVID-19. The specimen sequenced was peripheral blood. This sequence joins TRBV5-4 and TRBJ2-3; 11 bases align to TRBD2. CDR3 residues: CASSLGLAGFTDTQYF. CDR3 sequence (DNA): TGTGCCAGCAGCTTGGGACTAGCGGGGTTCACAGATACGCAGTATTTT.